This T cell receptor beta chain emerged from a study of blood T cell repertoires in COVID-19. Study at large: Whether acute or convalescent, the COVID-19 samples came from the United States, Italy and Spain. The analysed material was cDNA or gDNA that came from T cells, B-cell-depleted T cells, or PBMCs.

This CDR3 spans 12 amino acids. The germline gives CDR1 SGHRS, CDR2 YFSETQ. With 1 base removed from V and 6 bases from J, the gap between germline ends came to 7 bases. Per the authors' pipeline: From reference gene primer amplification, estimates of nucleated cell counts were derived. The method was immunoSEQ multiplex PCR; TCRdb's version includes in-frame clones alone and lacks a portion of them. The V and J calls and clone size were taken over from that table, and D and trimming were inferred from the DNA. The table shows roughly 70,000 clones, with 91% occurring only once. The sequence was obtained from a human donor with active COVID-19. The donor label of this sample is uncertain. The sample consisted of peripheral blood. The chain recombines TRBV5-1 with TRBJ1-2; unclear D gene. The CDR3 loop is CASSLNEDGYTF. In DNA form, the CDR3 reads TGCGCCAGCAGCTTGAATGAGGATGGCTACACCTTC.